The following is a TCR beta chain sequence with its context. Antigen unknown. From the germline J gene comes the end of the CDR3, since the read stops 3 residues before it. This record comes from a study of Tregs in tolerant kidney transplant recipients. The V gene's germline CDR1 is ENHRY and CDR2 SYGVKD. V was shortened by 4 bases and J by 1 base, with 16 bases between the two germline ends. CDR3 size: 16 residues. Using immunoSEQ multiplex PCR, the repertoire was profiled, and TCRdb retains in-frame clones only, with some absent. The listing contains some 22,000 clones. Recipients received nonmyeloablative bone marrow transplants from related graft donors, with transient mixed chimerism. Thawed PBMCs were FACS-sorted into unstimulated CD4+CD25+CD127- regulatory T cells, CD4+CD25- non-regulatory cells, CD4 and CD8 cells. The study, taken as a whole, reports: Expanding Tregs on activated donor B cells appeared to best identify donor-specific TCRbeta clones. Antigen-driven expansion was suggested because donor-specific Tregs expanded more than all Tregs in tolerant patients.

Sequencing was performed on CD4+ T cells from blood (PBMCs), taken 6 months after the transplant. The rearrangement links TRBV10-3 to TRBJ1-1; D is possibly TRBD1 (5 bases). The clonotype originates from a human patient who received a combined kidney and bone marrow transplant. Some T cells could come from the graft donor. CDR3 region: CAISVYLRVKNTEAFF. The CDR3 DNA, read in part, is TGTGCCATCAGTGTTTACCTCAGGGTTAAGAACACTGAA.